The rows below give T cell receptor beta chains drawn from one sample of a study of T cell repertoires in cytomegalovirus infection. Each CDR3 protein is one row after TCRdb ran MiXCR on the reads. The table records under 250,000 distinct CDR3 sequences, 9% to 15% of them present only once. The sample taken for sequencing was PBMCs. These receptors were obtained from a human donor in good health (CMV status not recorded). Some clones in this sample may be carry-over from other donors' samples. CDR3s include the opening cysteine and the closing phenylalanine or tryptophan. A D gene is named only where the DNA matches it firmly. Size is stated for part of the rows, as once, few or many counts, or as a class when the clone is expanded.

TRBD2	TRBV19	TRBJ2-1	many	TGTGCCAGTACCCCCTTAGCGGGAGGGCTTGTCTCTGAGCAGTTCTTC	CASTPLAGGLVSEQFF
TRBD1	TRBV5-1	TRBJ1-2	few	TGCGCCAGCAGCTTGGAGGGACAGGGTTTGAATTATGGCTACACCTTC	CASSLEGQGLNYGYTF
NA	TRBV7-8	TRBJ1-5	many	TGTGCCAGCAGCTCAAGAAGGGGGGGCAATCAGCCCCAGCATTTT	CASSSRRGGNQPQHF
TRBD1	TRBV7-2	TRBJ2-3	many	TGTGCCAGCAGCCTCCAGACAGGGTTGAGAGATACGCAGTATTTT	CASSLQTGLRDTQYF
NA	TRBV11-1	TRBJ2-7	many	TGTGCCAGCAGTTTCCGAACCTACGAGCAGTACTTC	CASSFRTYEQYF
NA	TRBV7-9	TRBJ1-1	many	TGTGCCAGCAGCTTGGCCCGAGGAAATGAAGCTTTCTTT	CASSLARGNEAFF
NA	TRBV7-2	TRBJ2-7	many	TGTGCCAGCAGCGATGAAACTAGGGAGCAGTACTTC	CASSDETREQYF
NA	TRBV27	TRBJ1-1	NA	TGTGCCAGCAGTTTATTGGGACGGGAAGCTTTCTTT	CASSLLGREAFF
NA	TRBV7-2	TRBJ1-4	many	TGTGCCAGCAGCTCGGACAGTGCTAATGAAAAACTGTTTTTT	CASSSDSANEKLFF
TRBD2	TRBV6-1	TRBJ2-5	many	TGTGCCAGCAGCATGACTAGCGGGGGAGAAGAGACCCAGTACTTC	CASSMTSGGEETQYF
TRBD2	TRBV15	TRBJ2-2	many	TGTGCCACCAGCAGCGGGAGGGAAACCGGGGAGCTGTTTTTT	CATSSGRETGELFF
NA	TRBV4-2	TRBJ2-7	NA	TGTGCCAGCAGCCAAGATCTTCCTAATTCCTACGAGCAGTACTTC	CASSQDLPNSYEQYF
TRBD2	TRBV28	TRBJ2-1	many	TGTGCCAGCGATAGCCAAGGGCTAGCGGGAAAAATGCAGTTCTTC	CASDSQGLAGKMQFF
TRBD1	TRBV28	TRBJ2-7	many	TGTGCCAGCAGCGTCGCGGGACAGGGTTCCTACGAGCAGTACTTC	CASSVAGQGSYEQYF
TRBD2	TRBV7-3	TRBJ2-2	many	TGTGCCAGCAGCCCGGGACTAGCGAACACCGGGGAGCTGTTTTTT	CASSPGLANTGELFF
TRBD2	TRBV7-3	TRBJ2-1	many	TGTGCCAGCAGCTTGGGACTAGCGACCCATGAGCAGTTCTTC	CASSLGLATHEQFF
NA	TRBV20-1	TRBJ1-6	many	TGCAGTGCTAAGGCAGGGAAAAATTCACCCCTCCACTTT	CSAKAGKNSPLHF
NA	TRBV7-2	TRBJ2-7	few	TGTGCCAGCAGCCCTTTAGTCGGGACCTACGAGCAGTACTTC	CASSPLVGTYEQYF
NA	TRBV12-3/TRBV12-4	TRBJ1-2	few	TGTGCCAGCAGCCCGATACCGGGGGCCGATGGCTACACCTTC	CASSPIPGADGYTF
NA	TRBV7-2	TRBJ2-2	many	TGTGCCAGCAGCCAAGAGCTGTTTTTT	CASSQELFF
NA	TRBV12-3/TRBV12-4	TRBJ2-5	few	TGTGCCAGCACCATCGACAGACCCCAAGAGACCCAGTACTTC	CASTIDRPQETQYF
TRBD1	TRBV5-1	TRBJ2-1	NA	TGCGCCAGCAGCGACGCAGGGGGTCTCGACAATGAGCAGTTCTTC	CASSDAGGLDNEQFF
NA	TRBV6-5	TRBJ2-7	many	TGTGCCAGCAGTTACTCCCGGGAGCAGTACTTC	CASSYSREQYF
TRBD2	TRBV16	TRBJ2-7	NA	TGTGCCAGCAGCCGATCCGGGACTAGCGGTAACGAGCAGTACTTC	CASSRSGTSGNEQYF
TRBD2	TRBV6-2/TRBV6-3	TRBJ2-3	many	TGTGCCAGCAGTCCGGACCCGGGGGGACTAGCGGGACGCCGCACAGATACGCAGTATTTT	CASSPDPGGLAGRRTDTQYF
TRBD2	TRBV5-1	TRBJ2-7	NA	TGCGCCAGCAGAGGGAGGGAATACGAGCAGTACTTC	CASRGREYEQYF
NA	TRBV20-1	TRBJ2-7	many	TGCAGTGCTCCGGACGTCTACGAGCAGTACTTC	CSAPDVYEQYF
NA	TRBV7-2	TRBJ1-5	NA	TGTGCCAGTAGCGATGATCAGGGGTTCAATAAGCCCCAGCATTTT	CASSDDQGFNKPQHF
NA	TRBV5-1	TRBJ2-7	many	TGCGCCAGCAGCCTTACCGGGACACCTACCTACGAGCAGTACTTC	CASSLTGTPTYEQYF
NA	TRBV6-6	TRBJ2-5	few	TGTGCCAGCGAGGGTGGCGAGACCCAGTACTTC	CASEGGETQYF
NA	TRBV5-6	TRBJ2-1	few	TGTGCCAGCAGCTTTACCTACTACAATGAGCAGTTCTTC	CASSFTYYNEQFF
NA	TRBV7-2	TRBJ2-7	few	TGTGCCAGCAGCTTGGGTTCGGGGAGGTACGAGCAGTACTTC	CASSLGSGRYEQYF
NA	TRBV12-3/TRBV12-4	TRBJ2-2	few	TGTGCCAGCAGTTTAGTTCCAGGACAGAACACCGGGGAGCTGTTTTTT	CASSLVPGQNTGELFF
NA	TRBV7-2	TRBJ1-5	few	TGTGCCAGCAGCTTAGACCCTAGCAATCAGCCCCAGCATTTT	CASSLDPSNQPQHF
NA	TRBV5-6	TRBJ2-4	few	TGTGCCAGCAGCCGGGACGCAGGAGGACTTGCCAAAAACATTCAGTACTTC	CASSRDAGGLAKNIQYF
TRBD1	TRBV5-6	TRBJ2-7	few	TGTGCCAGCAGCCGACAGGGGAGTCCCTACGAGCAGTACTTC	CASSRQGSPYEQYF
NA	TRBV7-3	TRBJ2-7	few	TGTGCCAGCAGCTTGGGGACAAGCCTCTACGAGCAGTACTTC	CASSLGTSLYEQYF
TRBD1	TRBV19	TRBJ2-3	many	TGTGCCAGTAGTCCCTACGGGACAGGGGGTCCAGATACGCAGTATTTT	CASSPYGTGGPDTQYF
NA	TRBV7-9	TRBJ2-6	many	TGTGCCAGCAGCCCCCCAGGCTCTGGGGCCAACGTCCTGACTTTC	CASSPPGSGANVLTF
NA	TRBV6-6	TRBJ2-7	NA	TGTGCCAGCAGTCACAGGGTCTCCTACGAGCAGTACTTC	CASSHRVSYEQYF
NA	TRBV7-2	TRBJ1-4	many	TGTGCCAGCAGCTTAGTGGACGGAGCGTTTAATGAAAAACTGTTTTTT	CASSLVDGAFNEKLFF
NA	TRBV27	TRBJ2-1	NA	TGTGCCAGCAGTCCCACAGGGAGTGAGCAGTTCTTC	CASSPTGSEQFF
NA	TRBV5-1	TRBJ1-1	NA	TGCGCCAGCAGGATTGGCGGGGGCGGACATCCACCTTTCTTT	CASRIGGGGHPPFF
TRBD1	TRBV29-1	TRBJ2-1	NA	TGCAGCGTTGACCGGACAGGGGCCTACAATGAGCAGTTCTTC	CSVDRTGAYNEQFF
NA	TRBV7-3	TRBJ2-2	many	TGTGCCAGCAGCTTCGCCGGGGGGCAGGTCACCGGGGAGCTGTTTTTT	CASSFAGGQVTGELFF
NA	TRBV7-2	TRBJ2-7	many	TGTGCCAGCAGCTTGGTAGTCGAGGGGCCCTACGAGCAGTACTTC	CASSLVVEGPYEQYF
NA	TRBV10-3	TRBJ2-7	many	TGTGCCATCAGTGATGGGGTGAACGAGCAGTACTTC	CAISDGVNEQYF
NA	TRBV19	TRBJ2-2	many	TGTGCCAGTAGTATCCCAGAAGGGGAGCTGTTTTTT	CASSIPEGELFF
NA	TRBV2	TRBJ2-7	NA	TGTGCCAGCAGTGAGGACGGGCCTCCCTACGAGCAGTACTTC	CASSEDGPPYEQYF
TRBD2	TRBV10-3	TRBJ2-1	few	TGTGCCATCAGTGAGGTGCGGGGGGGCAACCTCAATGAGCAGTTCTTC	CAISEVRGGNLNEQFF